This passage covers 10 T cell receptor beta chains from one sample sequenced in a study of a mutant IDH1 vaccine in newly diagnosed glioma. These TCRs' antigens remain unknown. The data were produced by immunoSEQ multiplex PCR, yet TCRdb's version contains in-frame clones alone and is incomplete. The table has around 56,000 clones, approximately 82% seen once. Time point indicated: week 5, during vaccination. Each dose of the vaccine consisted of 300 ug of mutant IDH1 20-mer peptide, with topical imiquimod. The material sequenced was PBMCs, taken from a glioma patient whose treatment included an IDH1 peptide vaccine. These receptors originate from a young woman with glioma. Some clones in this sample may be carry-over from other donors' samples.

Only a few counts were recorded for this clone. V gene TRBV30 combines with J gene TRBJ2-6; the match to TRBD1 covers 8 bases. The germline gives CDR1 GTSNPN, CDR2 SVGIG (reference sequence). This CDR3 is 16 amino acids long. Trimming took 4 bases from V and 2 from J; bases not matched to a gene: 7. CDR3 sequence reads: CAWTTPQGAGANVLTF. The DNA for the CDR3 is TGTGCCTGGACCACTCCACAGGGGGCTGGGGCCAACGTCCTGACTTTC.

The chain has TRBV10-2 and TRBJ2-3; 8 positions match TRBD1. CDR3 length: 14 residues. Germline loops: CDR1 WSHSY, CDR2 SAAADI. Losses at the gene ends were 5 bases for V and 5 bases for J; bases not matched to a gene: 6. For the CDR3, the DNA is TGCGCCAGCAGTTCCAGGGGGCTGGGAGATACGCAGTATTTT. The encoded protein is CASSSRGLGDTQYF.

This clone turned up a few times. The V and J genes are TRBV25-1 and TRBJ1-1; D is perhaps TRBD1 (5 bases). Trimming cost V 7 bases and J 0 bases, with 21 bases left between them. The germline V gene has CDR1 MGHDK and CDR2 SYGVNS. The CDR3 covers 17 residues. Here the CDR3 DNA reads TGTGCCAGCACTCCCGGGGGGGGTTTCGGCATGAACACTGAAGCTTTCTTT. Its translation is CASTPGGGFGMNTEAFF.

The rearrangement links TRBV14 to TRBJ2-2; 8 nucleotides line up with TRBD1. The length of the CDR3 is 18 residues. Trimming removed 0 bases from V and 2 bases from J; junction bases left unmatched: 8. Germline V gene lookup returns CDR1 SGHDN and CDR2 FVKESK. CDR3 amino acids: CASSQETGAPVNTGELFF. As DNA, the CDR3 is TGTGCCAGCAGCCAAGAGACAGGGGCCCCGGTTAACACCGGGGAGCTGTTTTTT.

The chain employs TRBV25-1 and TRBJ2-1; D perhaps matches TRBD1 (5 bases). The CDR3 has 12 residues. V lost 6 bases and J 7 bases, leaving 10 bases between the germline ends. In germline, CDR1 is MGHDK, CDR2 SYGVNS. Here the CDR3 reads CASSRVGNEQFF. CDR3 bases: TGTGCCAGCAGCAGGGTGGGAAATGAGCAGTTCTTC.

The chain has TRBV4-1 and TRBJ2-1; 7 nucleotides align to TRBD1. Germline lookup yields CDR1 MGHRA and CDR2 YSYEKL. This CDR3 comprises 14 residues. Losses at the gene ends were 2 bases for V and 8 bases for J; bases not matched to a gene: 6. The CDR3 DNA follows: TGCGCCAGCAGCCAAAATAGGGGGCGCGATGAGCAGTTCTTC. It translates to CASSQNRGRDEQFF.

The V call is TRBV6-5, the J call TRBJ1-2; the match to TRBD1 covers 8 bases. V trimming: 4 bases; J trimming: 5 bases; junction bases outside the gene matches: 12. Per the germline V gene, CDR1 is MNHEY and CDR2 is SVGAGI. CDR3 length: 16 residues. CDR3 in amino acids: CASSCQRTGGGYGYTF. As DNA, the CDR3 is TGTGCCAGCAGTTGCCAACGAACAGGGGGAGGTTATGGCTACACCTTC.

This clone was counted between two and nine times. The chain recombines TRBV10-1 with TRBJ1-1, with 8 bases fitting TRBD1. The germline V gene encodes CDR1 WNHNN and CDR2 SYGVQD (reference sequence). Trimming took 0 bases from V and 1 from J; bases not matched to a gene: 4. This CDR3 contains 16 residues. The CDR3 is CASSESAGTGNTEAFF. The CDR3 region has the DNA TGCGCCAGCAGTGAGTCAGCCGGGACAGGGAACACTGAAGCTTTCTTT.

This clone was seen only a few times. The gene calls are TRBV30 and TRBJ1-1; 11 nucleotides agree with TRBD1. The CDR3 has 15 amino acids. V dropped 4 bases and J dropped 6; count of bases not matched to a gene: 10. Germline V CDR1 and CDR2: GTSNPN, SVGIG (reference sequence). The CDR3 protein is CAWIREDRGHAEAFF. CDR3 sequence (DNA): TGTGCCTGGATTCGGGAGGACAGGGGGCATGCTGAAGCTTTCTTT.

This chain joins TRBV5-4 and TRBJ2-2, with TRBD2 matching over 9 bases. The CDR3 contains 16 residues. The ends lost 2 bases at V and 3 bases at J; junction bases unmatched: 5. The germline gives CDR1 SGHNT, CDR2 YYREEE (reference sequence). The CDR3 DNA sequence: TGTGCCAGCAGCTTTGGGGCGGGAGGGGACACCGGGGAGCTGTTTTTT. This translates into CASSFGAGGDTGELFF. Using reference TRBV5-4 and TRBJ2-2 for the parts outside the CDR3, the full variable domain is ETGVTQSPTHLIKTRGQQVTLRCSSQSGHNTVSWYQQALGQGPQFIFQYYREEENGRGNFPPRFSGLQFPNYSSELNVNALELDDSALYLCASSFGAGGDTGELFFGEGSRLTVL.